This T cell receptor beta chain was sequenced in a study of T cell clonotyping in hematopoietic cell transplantation. The CDR3 extends over 17 amino acids. Germline lookup yields CDR1 MGHDK and CDR2 SYGVNS. Trimming removed 6 bases from V and 0 bases from J, with 18 bases in between. Assay: immunoSEQ multiplex PCR; the TCRdb copy retains only in-frame clones and omits some. The top ten clones hold around 4.4% of a sample with about 16,000 clones, 70% to 90% of them seen once. The clonotype originates from a woman in her 40s in good health. Some clones in this sample may be carry-over from other donors' samples. The chain has TRBV25-1 and TRBJ1-5; tentative D call: TRBD1 (5 bases). Sequencing was performed on peripheral blood mononuclear cells. The CDR3 coding sequence is TGTGCCAGCAGCTCCGGGATGGGACGGAATAGCAATCAGCCCCAGCATTTT. It specifies CASSSGMGRNSNQPQHF.